The rows below give T cell receptor beta chains drawn from one sample of a study of blood T cell repertoires in COVID-19. Data came from immunoSEQ multiplex PCR; TCRdb stores just in-frame clones and leaves some out. The table lists over 300,000 clones, 70% to 90% of them singletons. Sequencing was done on a sample of PBMCs or T cells enriched from blood (not recorded which). These receptors originate from a man aged 30 to 45 who had recovered from COVID-19. CDR3s include the opening cysteine and the closing phenylalanine or tryptophan. Each record gives: D gene, clone size, V gene, J gene, CDR3 DNA, CDR3 protein. The D gene is left open where the match is weak. Clone size is stated in some rows and not others, as once, few, many or a class when expanded.

d_call: NA
clone_size: NA
v_call: TRBV9
j_call: TRBJ2-1
cdr3_nt: TGTGCCAGCAGCACCGTTGCGAGGAATGAGCAGTTCTTC
cdr3_aa: CASSTVARNEQFF

d_call: TRBD1
clone_size: NA
v_call: TRBV7-9
j_call: TRBJ1-1
cdr3_nt: TGTGCCAGCAGCTCACAGGGGGGGACTGAAGCTTTCTTT
cdr3_aa: CASSSQGGTEAFF

d_call: NA
clone_size: NA
v_call: TRBV15
j_call: TRBJ1-5
cdr3_nt: TGTGCCACCAGCAGAAACCCGACCCCGGAGAGTCAGCCCCAGCATTTT
cdr3_aa: CATSRNPTPESQPQHF

d_call: NA
clone_size: NA
v_call: TRBV19
j_call: TRBJ2-6
cdr3_nt: TGTGCCAGTAGTTTGCGGGCAGGCTATAGCTCTGGGGCCAACGTCCTGACTTTC
cdr3_aa: CASSLRAGYSSGANVLTF

d_call: TRBD1
clone_size: few
v_call: TRBV19
j_call: TRBJ1-3
cdr3_nt: TGTGCCAGTAGTATCAGGGACAGCGAGTACTCTGGAAACACCATATATTTT
cdr3_aa: CASSIRDSEYSGNTIYF

d_call: NA
clone_size: NA
v_call: TRBV5-1
j_call: TRBJ2-1
cdr3_nt: TGCGCCAGCAGCTTGGGGGGGCCCGCATTAAATGAGCAGTTCTTC
cdr3_aa: CASSLGGPALNEQFF

d_call: TRBD2
clone_size: NA
v_call: TRBV30
j_call: TRBJ2-1
cdr3_nt: TGTGCCTGGAGCGTACTAGCGGGTTCCTACAATGAGCAGTTCTTC
cdr3_aa: CAWSVLAGSYNEQFF

d_call: TRBD1
clone_size: NA
v_call: TRBV7-8
j_call: TRBJ2-7
cdr3_nt: TGTGCCAGCAGATACGGGACAGGGGTTGTCTACGAGCAGTACTTC
cdr3_aa: CASRYGTGVVYEQYF

d_call: NA
clone_size: NA
v_call: TRBV27
j_call: TRBJ2-7
cdr3_nt: TGTGCCAGCGGCAAGAGACTACGGGCCGCAGCCTACGAGCAGTACTTC
cdr3_aa: CASGKRLRAAAYEQYF

d_call: TRBD1
clone_size: NA
v_call: TRBV15
j_call: TRBJ2-5
cdr3_nt: TGTGCCACCAGCAGGGGAGGGGGGACAGGGGATCGGGAGACCCAGTACTTC
cdr3_aa: CATSRGGGTGDRETQYF

d_call: TRBD1
clone_size: NA
v_call: TRBV5-1
j_call: TRBJ1-1
cdr3_nt: TGCGCCAGCAGCCCCGGGACAGGGACTGAAGCTTTCTTT
cdr3_aa: CASSPGTGTEAFF

d_call: TRBD2
clone_size: NA
v_call: TRBV9
j_call: TRBJ2-5
cdr3_nt: TGTGCCAGCAGCGTAGGGAATAGCGGGGAAGAGACCCAGTACTTC
cdr3_aa: CASSVGNSGEETQYF

d_call: TRBD2
clone_size: NA
v_call: TRBV11-2
j_call: TRBJ2-7
cdr3_nt: TGTGCCAGCAACCCGGGGGGGCAGCCCCCCTACGAGCAGTACTTC
cdr3_aa: CASNPGGQPPYEQYF

d_call: TRBD1
clone_size: NA
v_call: TRBV20-1
j_call: TRBJ1-2
cdr3_nt: TGCAGTGCGGCGGGAGGGGGCGGCTACACCTTC
cdr3_aa: CSAAGGGGYTF

d_call: NA
clone_size: NA
v_call: TRBV30
j_call: TRBJ1-2
cdr3_nt: TGTGCCTGGAGGGGGGCGGATGGCTACACCTTC
cdr3_aa: CAWRGADGYTF

d_call: TRBD1
clone_size: once
v_call: TRBV5-6
j_call: TRBJ1-2
cdr3_nt: TGTGCCAGCAGCTTGGTGGAGGGGGCCAACTATGGCTACACCTTC
cdr3_aa: CASSLVEGANYGYTF

d_call: TRBD1
clone_size: NA
v_call: TRBV5-1
j_call: TRBJ1-2
cdr3_nt: TGCGCCAGCAGCCCCGGGACAGGGGGCTATGTGGGCTACACCTTC
cdr3_aa: CASSPGTGGYVGYTF

d_call: TRBD1
clone_size: NA
v_call: TRBV18
j_call: TRBJ1-2
cdr3_nt: TGTGCCAGCTCGCCTTCTTCGACAGGGGTTTACGGCTACACCTTC
cdr3_aa: CASSPSSTGVYGYTF

d_call: TRBD1
clone_size: NA
v_call: TRBV4-1
j_call: TRBJ2-4
cdr3_nt: TGCGCCAGCAGCCAAGATTACCCCGGGACAGGGGGTAACATTCAGTACTTC
cdr3_aa: CASSQDYPGTGGNIQYF

d_call: NA
clone_size: NA
v_call: TRBV7-2
j_call: TRBJ1-5
cdr3_nt: TGTGCCAGCAGCTCCACCAGGGGTCTCGATCAGCCCCAGCATTTT
cdr3_aa: CASSSTRGLDQPQHF

d_call: NA
clone_size: NA
v_call: TRBV29-1
j_call: TRBJ1-1
cdr3_nt: TGCAGCGTTTGGGAGGTCACTGAAGCTTTCTTT
cdr3_aa: CSVWEVTEAFF

d_call: NA
clone_size: NA
v_call: TRBV7-9
j_call: TRBJ1-3
cdr3_nt: TGTGCCAGCAGCTCCGCGAGTACCTCTGGAAACACCATATATTTT
cdr3_aa: CASSSASTSGNTIYF

d_call: NA
clone_size: NA
v_call: TRBV19
j_call: TRBJ2-3
cdr3_nt: TGTGCCAGTAGCCCGTCTACAGATACGCAGTATTTT
cdr3_aa: CASSPSTDTQYF

d_call: TRBD1
clone_size: NA
v_call: TRBV6-2/TRBV6-3
j_call: TRBJ1-5
cdr3_nt: TGTGCCAGCAGTCGACAGGGGTACAATCAGCCCCAGCATTTT
cdr3_aa: CASSRQGYNQPQHF

d_call: TRBD1
clone_size: NA
v_call: TRBV7-6
j_call: TRBJ2-6
cdr3_nt: TGTGCCAGCAGCCCAGACAGGGCTGGGGCCAACGTCCTGACTTTC
cdr3_aa: CASSPDRAGANVLTF

d_call: NA
clone_size: NA
v_call: TRBV7-2
j_call: TRBJ1-5
cdr3_nt: TGTGCCAGCAGCTTATGGGCTAGCAATCAGCCCCAGCATTTT
cdr3_aa: CASSLWASNQPQHF

d_call: NA
clone_size: NA
v_call: TRBV7-9
j_call: TRBJ2-7
cdr3_nt: TGTGCCAGCAGCCGGGTCCCCTACGAGCAGTACTTC
cdr3_aa: CASSRVPYEQYF

d_call: TRBD1
clone_size: NA
v_call: TRBV4-2
j_call: TRBJ1-5
cdr3_nt: TGTGCCAGCAGCCAAGGGCAGGGACAGGTCAATCAGCCCCAGCATTTT
cdr3_aa: CASSQGQGQVNQPQHF

d_call: NA
clone_size: NA
v_call: TRBV24-1
j_call: TRBJ1-3
cdr3_nt: TGTGCCACCAGTGATTTGGTCGGGGGTCGAAACACCATATATTTT
cdr3_aa: CATSDLVGGRNTIYF

d_call: TRBD1
clone_size: NA
v_call: TRBV19
j_call: TRBJ2-1
cdr3_nt: TGTGCCAGTCGACAGGGGGCGTCTTACAATGAGCAGTTCTTC
cdr3_aa: CASRQGASYNEQFF

d_call: NA
clone_size: NA
v_call: TRBV18
j_call: TRBJ1-6
cdr3_nt: TGTGCCAGCTCACCAAACAGGGTATTGGATTCACCCCTCCACTTT
cdr3_aa: CASSPNRVLDSPLHF

d_call: NA
clone_size: NA
v_call: TRBV19
j_call: TRBJ1-1
cdr3_nt: TGTGCCAGTAGTATGCGGGCCGGAGAAGCTTTCTTT
cdr3_aa: CASSMRAGEAFF

d_call: NA
clone_size: NA
v_call: TRBV12-5
j_call: TRBJ1-5
cdr3_nt: TGTGCTAGTGGTCTCATGATAACGGGGAGTAGCAATCAGCCCCAGCATTTT
cdr3_aa: CASGLMITGSSNQPQHF

d_call: TRBD2
clone_size: NA
v_call: TRBV5-1
j_call: TRBJ2-7
cdr3_nt: TGCGCCAGCAGCCCGAGGACTAGCGGGGGGGCCTACGAGCAGTACTTC
cdr3_aa: CASSPRTSGGAYEQYF

d_call: NA
clone_size: NA
v_call: TRBV11-2
j_call: TRBJ2-1
cdr3_nt: TGTGCCAGCAGCTTAGGGCGGACTAATGAGCAGTTCTTC
cdr3_aa: CASSLGRTNEQFF

d_call: NA
clone_size: NA
v_call: TRBV30
j_call: TRBJ1-2
cdr3_nt: TGTGCCTATTGCTCAATGGCTGAAAGGGAGACTAACTATGGCTACACCTTC
cdr3_aa: CAYCSMAERETNYGYTF

d_call: TRBD2
clone_size: NA
v_call: TRBV4-3
j_call: TRBJ2-3
cdr3_nt: TGCGCCAGCAGCCAAGTAGGCGGGGGGGACACAGATACGCAGTATTTT
cdr3_aa: CASSQVGGGDTDTQYF

d_call: TRBD1
clone_size: NA
v_call: TRBV5-1
j_call: TRBJ2-2
cdr3_nt: TGCGCCAGCAGCGTTGACAGGGGGAACACCGGGGAGCTGTTTTTT
cdr3_aa: CASSVDRGNTGELFF

d_call: NA
clone_size: NA
v_call: TRBV18
j_call: TRBJ1-3
cdr3_nt: TGTGCCAGCTCACCAAACCCGGGGTCCTCTGGAAACACCATATATTTT
cdr3_aa: CASSPNPGSSGNTIYF

d_call: TRBD2
clone_size: few
v_call: TRBV5-1
j_call: TRBJ2-5
cdr3_nt: TGCGCCAGCAGCTTGGCGGGGGGGCCACAAGAGACCCAGTACTTC
cdr3_aa: CASSLAGGPQETQYF

d_call: NA
clone_size: NA
v_call: TRBV6-2/TRBV6-3
j_call: TRBJ2-3
cdr3_nt: TGTGCCAGCAGCCGAACGGGGGGCATAGATACGCAGTATTTT
cdr3_aa: CASSRTGGIDTQYF

d_call: NA
clone_size: NA
v_call: TRBV20-1
j_call: TRBJ1-1
cdr3_nt: TGCAGTGCAAGATCCGGCACTGAAGCTTTCTTT
cdr3_aa: CSARSGTEAFF

d_call: NA
clone_size: NA
v_call: TRBV18
j_call: TRBJ1-1
cdr3_nt: TGTGCCAGCTCACCGCAGACAGGAAGATTGAACACTGAAGCTTTCTTT
cdr3_aa: CASSPQTGRLNTEAFF

d_call: TRBD1
clone_size: few
v_call: TRBV24-1
j_call: TRBJ2-1
cdr3_nt: TGTGCCACCAGTGATTTGAGGGGGACAGGGAGAAATGAGCAGTTCTTC
cdr3_aa: CATSDLRGTGRNEQFF

d_call: TRBD1
clone_size: NA
v_call: TRBV4-3
j_call: TRBJ2-4
cdr3_nt: TGCGCCAGCAGCCAAGATGTCGGGACAGGGAGGGGGGCCAAAAACATTCAGTACTTC
cdr3_aa: CASSQDVGTGRGAKNIQYF

d_call: TRBD1
clone_size: NA
v_call: TRBV27
j_call: TRBJ1-1
cdr3_nt: TGTGCCAGCAGTAGACAGGGTATGAACACTGAAGCTTTCTTT
cdr3_aa: CASSRQGMNTEAFF

d_call: TRBD1
clone_size: NA
v_call: TRBV5-1
j_call: TRBJ1-2
cdr3_nt: TGCGCCAGCAGCACAGGACAGGGTTCCTATGGCTACACCTTC
cdr3_aa: CASSTGQGSYGYTF

d_call: TRBD1
clone_size: NA
v_call: TRBV19
j_call: TRBJ2-2
cdr3_nt: TGTGCCAGTAGTACGCCAGGGGGCACCGGGGAGCTGTTTTTT
cdr3_aa: CASSTPGGTGELFF

d_call: TRBD1
clone_size: NA
v_call: TRBV2
j_call: TRBJ2-7
cdr3_nt: TGTGCCAGCAGTGAGGACAGGGGGAACTACGAGCAGTACTTC
cdr3_aa: CASSEDRGNYEQYF

d_call: TRBD1
clone_size: NA
v_call: TRBV5-1
j_call: TRBJ2-7
cdr3_nt: TGCGCCAGCAGCTTACAACAGGGGGCTAGCTACGAGCAGTACTTC
cdr3_aa: CASSLQQGASYEQYF

d_call: NA
clone_size: NA
v_call: TRBV7-2
j_call: TRBJ2-6
cdr3_nt: TGTGCCAGCAGGCCCACAGGATCCGGGGCCAACGTCCTGACTTTC
cdr3_aa: CASRPTGSGANVLTF

d_call: TRBD2
clone_size: NA
v_call: TRBV24-1
j_call: TRBJ2-3
cdr3_nt: TGTGCCACCAGTGATAGCGGGGACGGCACAGATACGCAGTATTTT
cdr3_aa: CATSDSGDGTDTQYF